Included here is one TCR beta chain sequence, with context. An end of the junction does not agree with germline; a read error may underlie this. Clones were sequenced by immunoSEQ multiplex PCR, and TCRdb holds only the in-frame ones, with some missing. Of 50,000 to 60,000 clones in the sample, roughly 86% were seen once. This sample was taken from a study of OX40 agonist ivuxolimab in advanced cancers. CDR3 length: 14 residues. CDR1 LNHNV and CDR2 YYDKDF come from the germline V gene (reference sequence). V and J are TRBV15 and TRBJ2-3; 8 nucleotides agree with TRBD2. The specimen was CD4+ or CD8+ T cells sorted from blood, collected in a trial of the OX40 agonist ivuxolimab. This TCR derives from an adult with an advanced solid tumor such as melanoma, head and neck, liver or kidney cancer. The CDR3 sequence: CATSSWTSRDTQYF. The CDR3 DNA reads TGTGCCACCAGCAGCTGGACTAGCAGAGATACGCAGTATTTT.